The 4 T cell receptor beta chains given below trace back to one sample, sequenced in a study of CD8+CD57+ T cells in acquired aplastic anemia. Patients sequenced had flow cytometry evidence of CD8+CD57+ cell expansion. Template material for TCR beta VDJ and CDR3 profiling consisted of genomic DNA. Via MiXCR, TCRdb re-called the reads, giving one row per CDR3 protein. The sample shows about 290,000 distinct CDR3 sequences, 50% to 65% of them seen only once. The sequenced sample consisted of sorted CD4+, CD8+, or CD8+CD57+ T cells (not recorded which) from PBMCs. The source of these receptors is a human donor with aplastic anemia.

V is TRBV20-1 and J is TRBJ2-7; D ambiguous. The CDR3 is 11 amino acids. The germline CDR1 and CDR2 sequences are DFQATT and SNEGSKA (reference sequence). Trimming removed 2 bases at V and 6 bases at J, with 8 bases between. CDR3 sequence reads: CSARQPAEQYF. Here the CDR3 DNA reads TGCAGTGCTAGACAACCCGCCGAGCAGTACTTC.

This clonotype has a count of ten or more. The rearrangement uses TRBV5-5 and TRBJ1-5, with 10 bases fitting TRBD1. CDR3 size: 15 residues. Germline loops: CDR1 SGHKS, CDR2 YYEKEE (reference sequence). V was clipped by 3 bases and J by 7 bases; unmatched bases: 7. The CDR3 sequence: CASSWGTGVLQPQHF. The DNA of the CDR3 is TGTGCCAGCAGCTGGGGGACAGGGGTCTTGCAGCCCCAGCATTTT.

The gene calls are TRBV12-3 or TRBV12-4 and TRBJ1-1, with D hard to call. This CDR3 spans 11 amino acids. Deletions cut 6 bases from V and 6 bases from J, with 8 bases between. CDR3 in amino acids: CASSQKAEAFF. In DNA, the CDR3 is TGTGCCAGCAGCCAGAAGGCTGAAGCTTTCTTT.

This clonotype was counted many times. The rearrangement uses TRBV20-1 and TRBJ2-1; 10 bases are a match to TRBD2. The CDR3 runs to 13 residues. Unmatched junction bases numbered 3, after V lost 3 bases and J lost 7 bases. Germline-derived CDR1 and CDR2 are DFQATT and SNEGSKA (reference sequence). Written as DNA, the CDR3 is TGCAGTGCTAGGGCTAGCGGGGGTAATGAGCAGTTCTTC. Translation: CSARASGGNEQFF.